A selection of T cell receptor beta chains follows, all from one sample in a study of T cells in Graves' hyperthyroidism and ophthalmopathy. Each CDR3 protein is one row after TCRdb ran MiXCR on the multiplex PCR reads. The data hold about 600,000 distinct CDR3 sequences, with more than 15% observed a single time. The sequencing input was blood. The receptors derive from a middle-aged woman with Graves' ophthalmopathy. Both conserved end residues are part of each CDR3. Fields, in order: clone size, J gene, V gene, D gene, CDR3 protein, CDR3 DNA. A D gene is named only where the DNA matches it firmly. Size is stated for part of the rows, as once, few or many counts, or as a class when the clone is expanded.

>few|TRBJ1-6|TRBV6-2/TRBV6-3|NA
CASSRSGIAPLHF
TGTGCCAGCAGCCGTTCAGGGATCGCACCCCTCCACTTT
>many|TRBJ2-7|TRBV24-1|NA
CATSADNYEQYF
TGTGCCACCAGTGCCGATAACTACGAGCAGTACTTC
>many|TRBJ2-3|TRBV9|NA
CASSAFGGGTDTQYF
TGTGCCAGCAGCGCCTTTGGCGGGGGCACAGATACGCAGTATTTT
>NA|TRBJ1-1|TRBV3-1|NA
CASSQDSGTVAFF
TGTGCCAGCAGCCAAGACTCAGGGACCGTTGCTTTCTTT
>many|TRBJ1-2|TRBV12-3/TRBV12-4|NA
CASSKQGFYGYTF
TGTGCCAGCAGTAAACAGGGATTCTATGGCTACACCTTC
>many|TRBJ2-3|TRBV2|NA
CASSVGLARDTQYF
TGTGCCAGCAGTGTGGGCCTAGCGAGAGATACGCAGTATTTT
>NA|TRBJ2-1|TRBV19|TRBD2
CASSPLAGGYYNEQFF
TGTGCCAGTAGTCCACTAGCGGGAGGCTACTACAATGAGCAGTTCTTC
>many|TRBJ2-3|TRBV5-1|NA
CASSLATSADTQYF
TGCGCCAGCAGCTTGGCCACCTCCGCAGATACGCAGTATTTT
>few|TRBJ2-7|TRBV20-1|TRBD2
CSAPSLAGGYEQYF
TGCAGTGCTCCATCACTAGCGGGAGGCTACGAGCAGTACTTC
>NA|TRBJ2-7|TRBV28|TRBD2
CASSPSRGGLYEQYF
TGTGCCAGCTCACCCTCCCGCGGGGGGCTCTACGAGCAGTACTTC
>NA|TRBJ1-2|TRBV6-1|TRBD1
CASTGAGGVDGYTF
TGTGCCAGCACCGGGGCAGGGGGCGTAGACGGCTACACCTTC
>once|TRBJ2-1|TRBV11-2|NA
CASRPGTTRPAYNEQFF
TGTGCCAGCAGACCGGGGACCACGCGTCCTGCCTACAATGAGCAGTTCTTC
>NA|TRBJ2-7|TRBV25-1|NA
CASSSNTAVAYEQYF
TGTGCCAGCAGTTCCAATACAGCGGTAGCCTACGAGCAGTACTTC
>many|TRBJ2-1|TRBV6-1|NA
CASSVYLGNEQFF
TGTGCCAGCAGCGTATATTTGGGAAATGAGCAGTTCTTC
>NA|TRBJ2-7|TRBV6-1|NA
CASGPRDGSYEQYF
TGTGCCAGCGGCCCCAGGGACGGCTCCTACGAGCAGTACTTC
>many|TRBJ2-5|TRBV5-1|NA
CASSGDSLETQYF
TGCGCCAGCTCCGGTGACAGCCTAGAGACCCAGTACTTC
>NA|TRBJ2-2|TRBV27|NA
CASSPRRANTGELFF
TGTGCCAGCAGTCCCCGACGAGCCAACACCGGGGAGCTGTTTTTT
>many|TRBJ2-7|TRBV2|NA
CASSRTTGPSSYEQYF
TGTGCCAGCAGTAGAACGACAGGTCCTAGCTCCTACGAGCAGTACTTC